Shown below are 10 T cell receptor beta chains from a single sample sequenced in a study of shared clonotypes between healthy human individuals. Measured with immunoSEQ multiplex PCR; TCRdb has only the in-frame clones, and not every one. The table shows 1 million to 1.2 million clones, with 70% to 85% occurring only once. Sequenced material: memory CD4+ T cells from PBMCs. Subset: CD45RA-negative fraction. The receptors stem from a man between 18 and 35 years old in good health. Some clones in this sample may be carry-over from other donors' samples.

The chain combines TRBV5-1 with TRBJ2-7, with 8 bases matching TRBD1. Germline loops: CDR1 SGHRS, CDR2 YFSETQ. CDR3 length equals 13 residues. V shed 0 bases and J 6 bases; nucleotides not matched to a gene: 2. The CDR3 spells CASSLEDRVEQYF. The CDR3 coding sequence is TGCGCCAGCAGCTTGGAGGACAGGGTCGAGCAGTACTTC.

The chain joins TRBV28 to TRBJ2-7; either TRBD1 or TRBD2 may fit D (6 bases each). The V end lost 0 bases, the J end lost 7 bases, and 19 bases lay between the germline ends. CDR3 length: 16 residues. From germline, CDR1 is MDHEN and CDR2 SYDVKM. Written as DNA, the CDR3 is TGTGCCAGCAGTTTATGGGGGGGCGGGAATCGTGAAGAGCAGTACTTC. Translated, it gives CASSLWGGGNREEQYF.

The CDR3: CASALDFRSYNEQFF. The CDR3 bases are TGTGCCAGCGCTCTGGATTTTCGCTCCTACAATGAGCAGTTCTTC. The V gene is TRBV2, the J gene TRBJ2-1; D unresolved. Trimming shortened V by 8 bases and J by 0 bases, and 14 bases separated the two germline ends. The CDR3 totals 15 residues. CDR1 SNHLY and CDR2 FYNNEI come from the germline V gene.

The chain has TRBV7-6 and TRBJ2-6, with 8 bases identical to TRBD1. Germline V gives CDR1 SGHVS, CDR2 FNYEAQ. The J segment lost 0 bases and the V segment lost 1 base, leaving 5 bases of the junction unmatched. CDR3 length: 18 amino acids. The CDR3: CASSLVPGQASGANVLTF. The CDR3 DNA follows: TGTGCCAGCAGCTTAGTTCCGGGACAGGCCTCTGGGGCCAACGTCCTGACTTTC.

This clone came up once. This chain joins TRBV4-1 and TRBJ2-2; TRBD1 matches 10 bases. CDR3 length: 18 amino acids. Germline values: CDR1 MGHRA, CDR2 YSYEKL. V gave up 1 base and J gave up 0 bases; unmatched junction bases: 5. CDR3 nucleotide sequence: TGCGCCAGCAGCCAAGGGGACAGGGGTTACGCGAACACCGGGGAGCTGTTTTTT. Its translation: CASSQGDRGYANTGELFF.

Ten or more counts support this clone. Other nucleotide sequences in the sample specify the same CDR3. The gene calls are TRBV5-1 and TRBJ1-1; 8 nucleotides agree with TRBD1. Looked up from germline, CDR1 is SGHRS and CDR2 is YFSETQ. The CDR3 has 14 amino acids. V trimming: 4 bases; J trimming: 4 bases; junction bases outside the gene matches: 6. The CDR3 reads CASSERQGSTEAFF. DNA of the CDR3: TGCGCCAGCAGCGAAAGACAGGGGTCCACTGAAGCTTTCTTT.

The chain uses TRBV5-4 and TRBJ2-7; possibly TRBD1 for D (6 bases). This CDR3 spans 13 amino acids. The germline gives CDR1 SGHNT, CDR2 YYREEE (reference sequence). V shed 0 bases and J shed 5 bases, with 9 bases lying between them. The CDR3: CASSLDQGNEQYF. CDR3 sequence (DNA): TGTGCCAGCAGCTTGGACCAGGGGAACGAGCAGTACTTC.

Of note for this clone: The identical CDR3 is also encoded by other nucleotide sequences in the sample. This sequence joins TRBV28 and TRBJ1-2; D is unresolved. V was pared by 5 bases and J by 7 bases, with 11 bases between. Germline assignment: CDR1 MDHEN and CDR2 SYDVKM. This CDR3 has 12 amino acids. The DNA of the CDR3 is TGTGCCAGCAGTCCCGGAGGAGGTGGCTACACCTTC. Its translation: CASSPGGGGYTF.

V usage is TRBV5-1 and J usage is TRBJ2-5, with 7 bases that match TRBD1. Germline V lookup: CDR1 SGHRS, CDR2 YFSETQ. The CDR3 loop spans 15 amino acids. The ends lost 7 bases at V and 5 bases at J; junction bases unmatched: 14. The CDR3: CASSRGDRERETQYF. In nucleotides, the CDR3 is TGCGCCAGCTCGAGAGGAGACAGGGAAAGGGAGACCCAGTACTTC.

This sequence joins TRBV30 and TRBJ2-7; the D call may be TRBD1 or TRBD2 (5 bases each). CDR1 is GTSNPN, CDR2 SVGIG, per germline (reference sequence). V was clipped by 7 bases and J by 1 base, with 14 bases between them. The CDR3 length is 13 residues. This CDR3 is CALRTGRSYEQYF. The CDR3, as DNA: TGTGCCTTAAGGACGGGGCGGTCCTACGAGCAGTACTTC.